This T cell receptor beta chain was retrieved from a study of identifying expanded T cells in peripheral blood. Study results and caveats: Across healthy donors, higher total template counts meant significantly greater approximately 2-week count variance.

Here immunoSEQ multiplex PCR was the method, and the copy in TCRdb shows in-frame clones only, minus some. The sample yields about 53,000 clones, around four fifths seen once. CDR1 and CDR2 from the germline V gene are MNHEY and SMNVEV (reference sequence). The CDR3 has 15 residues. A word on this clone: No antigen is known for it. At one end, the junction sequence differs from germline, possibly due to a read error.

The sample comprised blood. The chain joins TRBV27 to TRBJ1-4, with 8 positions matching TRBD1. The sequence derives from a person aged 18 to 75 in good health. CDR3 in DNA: TGTGCCAGCAGTCGGAGACGGACAGGGTATGAGAAACTGTTTTTT. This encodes CASSRRRTGYEKLFF.